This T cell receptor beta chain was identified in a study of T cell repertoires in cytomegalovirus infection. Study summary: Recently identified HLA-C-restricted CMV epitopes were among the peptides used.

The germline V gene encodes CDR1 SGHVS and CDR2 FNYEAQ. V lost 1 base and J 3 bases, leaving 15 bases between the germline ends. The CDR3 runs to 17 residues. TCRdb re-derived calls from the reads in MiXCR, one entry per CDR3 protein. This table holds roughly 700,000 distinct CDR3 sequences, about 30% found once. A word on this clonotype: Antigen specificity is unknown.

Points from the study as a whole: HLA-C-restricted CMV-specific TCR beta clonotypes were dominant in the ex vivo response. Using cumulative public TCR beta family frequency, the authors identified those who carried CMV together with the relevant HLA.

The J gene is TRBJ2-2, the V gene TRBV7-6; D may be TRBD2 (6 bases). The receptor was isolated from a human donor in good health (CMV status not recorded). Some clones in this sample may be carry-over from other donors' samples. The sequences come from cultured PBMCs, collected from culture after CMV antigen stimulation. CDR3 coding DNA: TGTGCCAGCAGCTTAGAATACCGCGGGGCCCACACCGGGGAGCTGTTTTTT. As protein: CASSLEYRGAHTGELFF.